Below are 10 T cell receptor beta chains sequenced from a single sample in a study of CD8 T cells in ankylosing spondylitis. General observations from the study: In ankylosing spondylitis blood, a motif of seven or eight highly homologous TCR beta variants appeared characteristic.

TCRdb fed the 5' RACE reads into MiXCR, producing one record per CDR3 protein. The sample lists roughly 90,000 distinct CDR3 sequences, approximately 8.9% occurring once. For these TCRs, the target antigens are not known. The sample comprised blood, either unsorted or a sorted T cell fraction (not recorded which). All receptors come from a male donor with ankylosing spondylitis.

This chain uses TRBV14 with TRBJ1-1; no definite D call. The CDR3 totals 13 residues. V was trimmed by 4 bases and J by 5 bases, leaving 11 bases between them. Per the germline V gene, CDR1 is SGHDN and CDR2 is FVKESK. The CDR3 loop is CASSPLPGTEAFF. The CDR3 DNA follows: TGTGCCAGCAGCCCGCTGCCGGGGACTGAAGCTTTCTTT.

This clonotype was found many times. The CDR3 loop reads CASSSDRYEQYF. The DNA of the CDR3 is TGCGCCAGCAGCTCGGACAGATACGAGCAGTACTTC. The chain carries TRBV5-1 and TRBJ2-7; possibly TRBD1 for D (6 bases). V lost 3 bases and J lost 4, with 8 bases in between. This CDR3 contains 12 residues. Germline assignment: CDR1 SGHRS and CDR2 YFSETQ.

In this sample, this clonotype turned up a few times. The CDR3 region is CASSLFDGYEQYV. CDR3 DNA sequence: TGTGCCAGCAGCTTATTCGACGGCTACGAGCAGTACGTC. This chain links TRBV11-2 with TRBJ2-7; D ambiguous. V shed 2 bases and J shed 3 bases, with 8 bases lying between them. CDR3 length equals 13 residues. CDR1 and CDR2 (germline): SGHAT, FQNNGV.

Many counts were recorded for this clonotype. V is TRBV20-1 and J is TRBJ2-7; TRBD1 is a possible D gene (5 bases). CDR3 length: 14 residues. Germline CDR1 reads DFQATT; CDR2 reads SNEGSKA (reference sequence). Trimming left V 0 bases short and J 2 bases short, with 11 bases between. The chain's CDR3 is CSARDYRPTYEQYF. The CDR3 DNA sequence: TGCAGTGCTAGAGACTACAGGCCGACCTACGAGCAGTACTTC.

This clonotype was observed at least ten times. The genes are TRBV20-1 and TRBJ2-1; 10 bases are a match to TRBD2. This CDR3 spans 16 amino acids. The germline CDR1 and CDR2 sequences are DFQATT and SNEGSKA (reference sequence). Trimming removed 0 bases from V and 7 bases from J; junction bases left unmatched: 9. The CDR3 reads CSARDHSGRAGNEQFF. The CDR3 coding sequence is TGCAGTGCTAGAGATCACAGCGGGAGGGCCGGGAATGAGCAGTTCTTC.

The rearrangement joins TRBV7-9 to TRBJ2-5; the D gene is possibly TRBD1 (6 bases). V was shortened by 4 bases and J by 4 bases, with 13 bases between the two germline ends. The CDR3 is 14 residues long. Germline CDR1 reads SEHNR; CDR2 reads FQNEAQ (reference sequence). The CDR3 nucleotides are TGTGCCAGCAGCTGGCAGGGGACGGCAGAGACCCAGTACTTC. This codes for CASSWQGTAETQYF.

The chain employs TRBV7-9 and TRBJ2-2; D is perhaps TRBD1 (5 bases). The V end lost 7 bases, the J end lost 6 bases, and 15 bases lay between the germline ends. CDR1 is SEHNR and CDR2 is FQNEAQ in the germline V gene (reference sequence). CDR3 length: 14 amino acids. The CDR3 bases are TGTGCCAGCACCGCGGCAGGGTGGGCCGGGGAGCTGTTTTTT. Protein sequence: CASTAAGWAGELFF.

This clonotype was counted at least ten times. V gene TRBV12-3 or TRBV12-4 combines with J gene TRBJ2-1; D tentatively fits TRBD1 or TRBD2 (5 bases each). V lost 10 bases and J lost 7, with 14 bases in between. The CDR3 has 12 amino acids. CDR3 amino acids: CATSTGANEQFF. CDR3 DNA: TGTGCCACCTCGACCGGGGCGAATGAGCAGTTCTTC.

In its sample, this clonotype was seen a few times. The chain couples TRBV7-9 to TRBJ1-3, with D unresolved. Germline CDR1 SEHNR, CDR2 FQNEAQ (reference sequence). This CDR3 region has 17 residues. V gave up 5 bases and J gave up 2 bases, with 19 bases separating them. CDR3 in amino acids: CASSAWDLRPTGNTIYF. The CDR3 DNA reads TGTGCCAGCAGCGCGTGGGATCTTCGTCCCACTGGAAACACCATATATTTT.

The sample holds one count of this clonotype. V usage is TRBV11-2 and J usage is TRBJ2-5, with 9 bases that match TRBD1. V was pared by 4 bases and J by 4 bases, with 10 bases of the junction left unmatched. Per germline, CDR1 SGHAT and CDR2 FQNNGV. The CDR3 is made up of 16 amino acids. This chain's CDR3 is CASSSPGQGWGETQYF. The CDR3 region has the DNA TGTGCCAGCAGCTCTCCGGGACAGGGATGGGGAGAGACCCAGTACTTC.